The 21 T cell receptor beta chains reported below all come from one sample, sequenced in a study of shared clonotypes between healthy human individuals. Some clones are missing from TCRdb's copy, which holds only in-frame ones; the method was immunoSEQ multiplex PCR. The sample has about 1.1 million clones, around three quarters seen once. Sequenced input: memory CD4+ T cells from PBMCs. Indicated subset: CD45RA-negative fraction. Receptor source: a man between 18 and 29 years old in good health. Some clones in this sample may be carry-over from other donors' samples.

This sequence joins TRBV4-3 and TRBJ2-4, with D tentatively TRBD1 (6 bases). Trimming shortened V by 4 bases and J by 0 bases, and 10 bases separated the two germline ends. The CDR3 is 15 amino acids. The germline V gene encodes CDR1 LGHNA and CDR2 YSLEER. The CDR3 protein is CASSLRGGAKNIQYF. The DNA of the CDR3 is TGCGCCAGCAGCCTAAGAGGGGGAGCCAAAAACATTCAGTACTTC.

This rearrangement joins TRBV28 to TRBJ1-2; D may be TRBD1 (5 bases). Between the trimmed V and J ends, which lost 6 bases and 1 base, there was a span of 24 bases. Germline CDR1 is MDHEN and CDR2 is SYDVKM. This CDR3 has 18 amino acids. As DNA, the CDR3 is TGTGCCAGCAGCGGGACCGGGCTTCATGACGACCTTAACTATGGCTACACCTTC. Protein sequence: CASSGTGLHDDLNYGYTF.

The V and J genes are TRBV2 and TRBJ2-2, with D possibly called TRBD1 or TRBD2 (5 bases each). Looked up from germline, CDR1 is SNHLY and CDR2 is FYNNEI. V was cut by 7 bases and J by 4 bases, with 13 bases left in between. CDR3 length: 14 amino acids. The CDR3 DNA follows: TGTGCCAGCATACGGGGCGCGGGCACCGGGGAGCTGTTTTTT. Its protein product is CASIRGAGTGELFF. Using reference TRBV2 and TRBJ2-2 for the parts outside the CDR3, the full variable domain is EPEVTQTPSHQVTQMGQEVILRCVPISNHLYFYWYRQILGQKVEFLVSFYNNEISEKSEIFDDQFSVERPDGSNFTLKIRSTKLEDSAMYFCASIRGAGTGELFFGEGSRLTVL.

As concerns this clone: Other DNA sequences in this sample translate to the same CDR3. The chain combines TRBV28 with TRBJ2-7, with D hard to call. This CDR3 has 12 amino acids. Trimming pared 3 bases from V and 4 bases from J, leaving 7 bases between. The germline V gene encodes CDR1 MDHEN and CDR2 SYDVKM. CDR3 DNA: TGTGCCAGCAGTTTGTACAGATACGAGCAGTACTTC. It specifies CASSLYRYEQYF.

V and J are TRBV29-1 and TRBJ2-3; 9 bases fit TRBD1. Germline V CDR1 and CDR2: SQVTM, ANQGSEA. The CDR3 sequence is 13 residues long. V lost 6 bases, J lost 6 bases, and 7 bases stayed unmatched. CDR3 sequence: CSVTGTGKDTQYF. The CDR3 DNA follows: TGCAGCGTAACCGGGACAGGGAAGGATACGCAGTATTTT.

Regarding this clone: The sample holds other DNA sequences that translate to the same CDR3. This chain joins TRBV9 and TRBJ2-1; D is undetermined. CDR3 length: 14 amino acids. Per germline, CDR1 SGDLS and CDR2 YYNGEE. Trimming took off 0 bases at V and 4 bases at J, with 8 bases between the two ends. The CDR3 spells CASSVASGYNEQFF. The CDR3 bases are TGTGCCAGCAGCGTAGCCTCTGGATACAATGAGCAGTTCTTC.

The V call is TRBV19, the J call TRBJ1-5; D is possibly TRBD1 (5 bases). This CDR3 is built from 17 residues. V dropped 9 bases and J dropped 4 bases, with 25 bases sitting between them. The germline CDR1 and CDR2 sequences are LNHDA and SQIVND (reference sequence). The DNA of the CDR3 is TGTGCCAGCACACAAATCGGACGGGGCAGGGCTAATCAGCCCCAGCATTTT. It yields the protein CASTQIGRGRANQPQHF.

The table lists this clone with a few counts. The J gene is TRBJ2-6, the V gene TRBV28; D is unclear. CDR3 length: 16 amino acids. Germline V lookup: CDR1 MDHEN, CDR2 SYDVKM. Trimming left V 3 bases short and J 2 bases short, with 11 bases between. In nucleotides, the CDR3 is TGTGCCAGCAGTTTTCCGGCCTCCACTGGGGCCAACGTCCTGACTTTC. Protein: CASSFPASTGANVLTF.

The rearrangement uses TRBV27 and TRBJ2-7, with 12 bases aligning to TRBD2. Per germline, CDR1 MNHEY and CDR2 SMNVEV (reference sequence). J was trimmed by 6 bases and V by 10 bases; bases with no gene match: 10. CDR3 length equals 14 residues. In nucleotides, the CDR3 is TGTGCCACTAGGACTAGCGGGACTTTGGGCGAGCAGTACTTC. It codes for CATRTSGTLGEQYF.

This chain links TRBV5-1 with TRBJ2-7, with TRBD1 as a possible D gene (5 bases). Germline loops: CDR1 SGHRS, CDR2 YFSETQ. V dropped 1 base and J dropped 7 bases, with 15 bases sitting between them. The CDR3 contains 14 residues. The CDR3 here is CASSLRQGLGEQYF. CDR3 coding DNA: TGCGCCAGCAGCTTGAGGCAGGGTCTGGGGGAGCAGTACTTC.

This chain uses TRBV30 with TRBJ2-5, with 11 positions matching TRBD2. There are 15 residues in the CDR3. Trimming cost V 3 bases and J 5 bases; bases outside gene matches: 8. Looked up from germline, CDR1 is GTSNPN and CDR2 is SVGIG (reference sequence). The CDR3 loop reads CAWSPRLAGIETQYF. CDR3 DNA: TGTGCCTGGAGCCCCCGACTAGCGGGAATCGAGACCCAGTACTTC.

This rearrangement joins TRBV28 to TRBJ1-5, with D hard to call. Between the trimmed V and J ends, which lost 7 bases and 6 bases, there was a span of 22 bases. This CDR3 spans 16 amino acids. Germline assignment: CDR1 MDHEN and CDR2 SYDVKM. This CDR3 reads CASTPEKMGYGQPQHF. In nucleotides, the CDR3 is TGTGCCAGCACTCCTGAAAAGATGGGGTACGGTCAGCCCCAGCATTTT.

The V and J genes are TRBV7-8 and TRBJ1-3; D is possibly TRBD1 (6 bases). Germline V gene sequence: CDR1 SGHVS, CDR2 FQNEAQ. The CDR3 runs 19 residues. Trimming left V 2 bases short and J 0 bases short, with 20 bases between. The chain's CDR3 is CASSLRVQGSQSSGNTIYF. The CDR3 DNA reads as TGTGCCAGCAGCTTACGGGTTCAGGGGTCGCAGAGCTCTGGAAACACCATATATTTT.

This rearrangement joins TRBV6-1 to TRBJ1-1, with a weak D call TRBD1 (6 bases). The CDR3 runs to 14 residues. Trimming took 8 bases from V and 2 from J, leaving 15 bases between them. Germline V gene lookup returns CDR1 MNHNS and CDR2 SASEGT. The chain's CDR3 is CASRKQGSNTEAFF. The DNA of the CDR3 is TGTGCCAGCCGTAAACAGGGTTCCAACACTGAAGCTTTCTTT.

Written as DNA, the CDR3 is TGTGCCAGCAGCTTGACGGCGGGAGTCGTCCCCGGACCCCGCTACGAGCAGTACTTC. Translated: CASSLTAGVVPGPRYEQYF. This rearrangement joins TRBV5-4 to TRBJ2-7, with TRBD2 matching 7 bases. V lost 1 base and J lost 3; bases outside the gene matches: 19. The CDR3 is 19 amino acids. Germline loops: CDR1 SGHNT, CDR2 YYREEE (reference sequence).

The rearrangement uses TRBV2 and TRBJ2-1, with 7 nucleotides matching TRBD2. V was clipped by 2 bases and J by 11 bases; unmatched bases: 12. The CDR3 sequence is 15 residues long. The germline CDR1 and CDR2 sequences are SNHLY and FYNNEI. The CDR3: CASSERASGNLKQFF. The DNA of the CDR3 is TGTGCCAGCAGTGAAAGGGCTAGCGGAAACCTTAAGCAGTTCTTC.

V and J are TRBV6-5 and TRBJ2-6; the D is unclear. V lost 0 bases and J lost 1, with 7 bases in between. The CDR3 contains 16 residues. Germline V gene data show CDR1 as MNHEY and CDR2 as SVGAGI. The CDR3 protein is CASSYSWASGANVLTF. The CDR3 bases are TGTGCCAGCAGTTACTCGTGGGCGTCTGGGGCCAACGTCCTGACTTTC.

On this clone itself: The sample has other DNA sequences that encode this CDR3 too. This rearrangement joins TRBV11-2 to TRBJ2-7; D might be TRBD2 (5 bases). The CDR3 has 15 residues. The V gene's germline CDR1 is SGHAT and CDR2 FQNNGV. Trimming took 1 base from V and 0 from J, leaving 10 bases between them. The CDR3 bases are TGTGCCAGCAGCTTAGTGCGGGCACCCTCCTACGAGCAGTACTTC. Translated, it gives CASSLVRAPSYEQYF.

This chain joins TRBV10-2 and TRBJ1-2; D gene uncertain. The germline gives CDR1 WSHSY, CDR2 SAAADI. V shed 2 bases and J shed 8 bases, with 12 bases lying between them. CDR3 length: 13 residues. CDR3 bases: TGCGCCAGCAGTGAGCGGAGCTTGAGGGGCTACACCTTC. Encoded protein: CASSERSLRGYTF.

This sequence joins TRBV6-1 and TRBJ2-1; a weak D match, TRBD1 (6 bases). In germline, CDR1 is MNHNS, CDR2 SASEGT. The V end was cut by 3 bases, the J end by 8 bases, with 20 bases between. The length of the CDR3 is 16 residues. For the CDR3, the DNA is TGTGCCAGCAGTGATATAAGCCAGGGGTGGATCGATGAGCAGTTCTTC. As protein: CASSDISQGWIDEQFF.

This chain joins TRBV2 and TRBJ1-3; D call uncertain. This CDR3 comprises 13 residues. CDR1 and CDR2 (germline): SNHLY, FYNNEI. V shed 9 bases and J shed 0 bases, with 9 bases lying between them. Here the CDR3 DNA reads TGTGCCAGAGAATCTCCCTCTGGAAACACCATATATTTT. This gives the protein CARESPSGNTIYF. The complete variable domain, with remaining parts taken from reference TRBV2 and TRBJ1-3, reads EPEVTQTPSHQVTQMGQEVILRCVPISNHLYFYWYRQILGQKVEFLVSFYNNEISEKSEIFDDQFSVERPDGSNFTLKIRSTKLEDSAMYFCARESPSGNTIYFGEGSWLTVV.